What follows are 12 T cell receptor beta chains derived from one specimen sequenced in a study of response to subunit inactivated influenza vaccine. TCRdb itself ran the RT-PCR reads through MiXCR, one entry per CDR3 protein. Among hundreds of thousands of distinct CDR3 sequences, around 8% were seen once, and the ten largest hold 10% to 15%. The source was PBMCs from blood, collected around 2 years after vaccination. The origin of the receptors is a man aged 45 to 75 who received an inactivated influenza vaccine.

The rearrangement links TRBV5-1 to TRBJ2-1, with D unclear. Germline CDR1 is SGHRS and CDR2 is YFSETQ. V lost 2 bases to trimming and J lost 7 bases, with 16 bases between them. CDR3 length: 15 amino acids. The CDR3 here is CASSLLATPGNEQFF. In nucleotides, the CDR3 is TGCGCCAGCAGCTTATTGGCCACTCCGGGTAATGAGCAGTTCTTC.

The chain joins TRBV15 to TRBJ2-2; the match to TRBD1 covers 7 bases. The germline V gene has CDR1 LNHNV and CDR2 YYDKDF (reference sequence). V lost 1 base to trimming and J lost 0 bases; unmatched junction nucleotides: 2. The CDR3 covers 16 residues. This CDR3 is CATSRVGTANTGELFF. The CDR3, as DNA: TGTGCCACCAGCAGAGTAGGGACAGCGAACACCGGGGAGCTGTTTTTT.

This clonotype was seen at least ten times. The chain is built from TRBV7-8 and TRBJ2-5; no firm D call. Germline loops: CDR1 SGHVS, CDR2 FQNEAQ. The CDR3 loop spans 12 amino acids. V shed 0 bases and J shed 5 bases, with 4 bases lying between them. CDR3 amino acids: CASSLAVETQYF. CDR3 bases: TGTGCCAGCAGCTTAGCGGTGGAGACCCAGTACTTC. Together with reference TRBV7-8 and TRBJ2-5, the CDR3 gives the full variable domain: GAGVSQSPRYKVAKRGQDVALRCDPISGHVSLFWYQQALGQGPEFLTYFQNEAQLDKSGLPSDRFFAERPEGSVSTLKIQRTQQEDSAVYLCASSLAVETQYFGPGTRLLVL.

This clonotype has ten or more counts. The chain couples TRBV5-1 to TRBJ2-2, with D uncertain. The length of the CDR3 is 14 residues. Germline CDR1 is SGHRS and CDR2 is YFSETQ. V shed 3 bases and J shed 3 bases, with 9 bases lying between them. The CDR3 region is CASSSGPDTGELFF. CDR3 nucleotides: TGCGCCAGCAGCTCCGGGCCAGACACCGGGGAGCTGTTTTTT.

J is TRBJ2-1 and V is TRBV15, with D perhaps matching TRBD2 (6 bases). The CDR3 consists of 15 residues. V was pared by 2 bases and J by 5 bases, with 13 bases between. The germline gives CDR1 LNHNV, CDR2 YYDKDF (reference sequence). The CDR3 region is CATSRRLERNNEQFF. In DNA, the CDR3 is TGTGCCACCAGCAGACGACTAGAACGAAACAATGAGCAGTTCTTC.

The chain joins TRBV15 to TRBJ1-3; D is undetermined. Per germline, CDR1 LNHNV and CDR2 YYDKDF (reference sequence). CDR3 length equals 15 residues. CDR3: CPISRDQSSGNTIYF. In DNA form, the CDR3 reads TGTCCCATCAGCAGAGATCAGAGCTCTGGAAACACCATATATTTT.

This clonotype was seen more than once but under ten times. The DNA for the CDR3 is TGTGCCAGCAGTCCACAGGGTGCCACTGAAGCTTTCTTT. Translated, it gives CASSPQGATEAFF. J is TRBJ1-1 and V is TRBV12-3 or TRBV12-4; possible D gene TRBD1, 6 bases. Trimming removed 5 bases at V and 4 bases at J, with 11 bases between. This CDR3 has 13 amino acids.

The chain has TRBV4-2 and TRBJ2-3; 11 nucleotides line up with TRBD2. Germline V CDR1 and CDR2: LGHNA, YNFKEQ. The CDR3 has 16 residues. J gave up 4 bases and V 4 bases, and 7 bases lay outside the gene matches. CDR3 region: CASSLIAGGVADTQYF. CDR3 coding DNA: TGTGCCAGCAGCCTGATAGCGGGAGGGGTCGCAGATACGCAGTATTTT.

The chain combines TRBV6-5 with TRBJ2-2; D remains unclear. CDR3 length: 15 residues. Germline CDR1 is MNHEY and CDR2 is SVGAGI. The V end lost 6 bases, the J end lost 4 bases, and 15 bases lay between the germline ends. CDR3 sequence: CASSNSQSGTGELFF. The CDR3 DNA reads as TGTGCCAGCAGCAACTCACAGTCGGGCACCGGGGAGCTGTTTTTT.

In this sample, this clonotype turned up many times. The chain joins TRBV6-2 or TRBV6-3 to TRBJ2-7; 9 nucleotides line up with TRBD1. The junction had 12 bases not matched to a gene; V was cut back by 10 bases and J by 5 bases. The CDR3 is 14 residues long. From germline, CDR1 is MNHEY and CDR2 SVGEGT. The CDR3 region is CATRSPGTGNEQYF. CDR3 DNA sequence: TGTGCCACCAGAAGTCCCGGGACAGGGAACGAGCAGTACTTC.

V gene TRBV27 combines with J gene TRBJ2-5; 12 positions agree with TRBD1. The V gene's germline CDR1 is MNHEY and CDR2 SMNVEV (reference sequence). The CDR3 length is 15 residues. Trimming at V came to 5 bases and at J to 7 bases, leaving 8 bases not matched to a gene. In nucleotides, the CDR3 is TGTGCCAGCAGTCCCAAGGGACAGGGGGCCGTGACCCAGTACTTC. This encodes CASSPKGQGAVTQYF.

CDR3 region: CASSQENRGGYTF. The CDR3 DNA reads as TGTGCCAGCAGCCAAGAAAACAGGGGTGGCTACACCTTC. The chain links TRBV3-1 to TRBJ1-2, with 7 positions matching TRBD1. This CDR3 is 13 amino acids long. Trimming cost V 0 bases and J 7 bases; bases outside gene matches: 2. The germline gives CDR1 LGHDT, CDR2 YNNKEL (reference sequence).